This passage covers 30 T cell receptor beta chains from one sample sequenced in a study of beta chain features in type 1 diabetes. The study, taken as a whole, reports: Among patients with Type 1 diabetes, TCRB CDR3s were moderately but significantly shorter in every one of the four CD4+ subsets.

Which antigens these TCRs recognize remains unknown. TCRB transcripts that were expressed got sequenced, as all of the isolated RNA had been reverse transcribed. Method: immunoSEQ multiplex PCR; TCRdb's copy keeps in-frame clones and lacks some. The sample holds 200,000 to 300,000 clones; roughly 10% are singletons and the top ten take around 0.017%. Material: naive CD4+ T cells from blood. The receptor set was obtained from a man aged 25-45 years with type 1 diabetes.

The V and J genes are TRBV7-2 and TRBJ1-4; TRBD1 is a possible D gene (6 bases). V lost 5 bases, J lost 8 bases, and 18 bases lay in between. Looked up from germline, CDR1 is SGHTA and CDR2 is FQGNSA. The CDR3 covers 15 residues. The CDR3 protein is CASSLDGQHSEKLFF. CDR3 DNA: TGTGCCAGCAGCCTAGACGGACAGCATAGCGAAAAACTGTTTTTT.

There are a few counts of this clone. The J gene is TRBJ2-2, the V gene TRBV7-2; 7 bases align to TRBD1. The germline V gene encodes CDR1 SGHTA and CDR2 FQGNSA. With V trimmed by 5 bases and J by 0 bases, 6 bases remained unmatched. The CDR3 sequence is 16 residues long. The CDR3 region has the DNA TGTGCCAGCAGCCCCTACAGGGGAACGAACACCGGGGAGCTGTTTTTT. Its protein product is CASSPYRGTNTGELFF.

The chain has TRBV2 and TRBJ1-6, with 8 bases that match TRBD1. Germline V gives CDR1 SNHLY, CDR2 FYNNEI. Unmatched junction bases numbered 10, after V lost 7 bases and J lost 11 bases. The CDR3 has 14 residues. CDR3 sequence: CASIIGQGRAPLHF. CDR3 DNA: TGTGCCAGCATAATCGGACAGGGCCGCGCACCCCTCCACTTT.

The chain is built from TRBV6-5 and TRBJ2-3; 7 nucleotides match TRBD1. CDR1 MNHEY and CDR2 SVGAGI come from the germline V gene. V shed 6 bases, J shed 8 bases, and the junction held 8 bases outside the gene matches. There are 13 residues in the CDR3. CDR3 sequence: CASSPHRGGTQYF. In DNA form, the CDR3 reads TGTGCCAGCAGCCCCCACAGGGGTGGTACGCAGTATTTT.

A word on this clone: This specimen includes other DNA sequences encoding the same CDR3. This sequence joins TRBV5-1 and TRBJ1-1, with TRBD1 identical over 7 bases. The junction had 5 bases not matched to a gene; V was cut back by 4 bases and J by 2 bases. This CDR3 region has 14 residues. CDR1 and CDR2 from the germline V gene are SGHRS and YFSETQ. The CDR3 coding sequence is TGCGCCAGCAGCCCGGGGACAGCTAACACTGAAGCTTTCTTT. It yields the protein CASSPGTANTEAFF.

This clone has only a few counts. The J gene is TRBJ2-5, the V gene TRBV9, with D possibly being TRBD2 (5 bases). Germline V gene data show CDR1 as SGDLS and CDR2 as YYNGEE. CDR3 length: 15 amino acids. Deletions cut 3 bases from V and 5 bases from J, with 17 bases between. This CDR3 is CASSAPGSGMETQYF. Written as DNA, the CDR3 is TGTGCCAGCAGCGCTCCGGGATCGGGCATGGAGACCCAGTACTTC.

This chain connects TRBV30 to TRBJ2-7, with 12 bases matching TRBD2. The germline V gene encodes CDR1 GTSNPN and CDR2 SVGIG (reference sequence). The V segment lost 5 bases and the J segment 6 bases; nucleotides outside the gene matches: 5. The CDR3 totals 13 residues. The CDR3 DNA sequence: TGTGCCTGGGGACTAGCGGGATCCCTCGAGCAGTACTTC. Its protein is CAWGLAGSLEQYF.

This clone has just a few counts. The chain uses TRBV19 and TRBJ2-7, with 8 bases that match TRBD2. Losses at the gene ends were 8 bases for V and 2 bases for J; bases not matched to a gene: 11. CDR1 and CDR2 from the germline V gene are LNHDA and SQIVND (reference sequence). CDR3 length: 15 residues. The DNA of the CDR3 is TGTGCCAGTCATCCGACCGGGGGGGCGACCTACGAGCAGTACTTC. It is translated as CASHPTGGATYEQYF.

The CDR3 DNA is TGTGCCAGCAAGTTGGGGGGGGATCAGCAGTACTTC. It codes for CASKLGGDQQYF. This rearrangement joins TRBV28 to TRBJ2-7; 7 positions match TRBD2. This CDR3 contains 12 residues. V lost 7 bases and J lost 8; bases outside the gene matches: 8. Per germline, CDR1 MDHEN and CDR2 SYDVKM.

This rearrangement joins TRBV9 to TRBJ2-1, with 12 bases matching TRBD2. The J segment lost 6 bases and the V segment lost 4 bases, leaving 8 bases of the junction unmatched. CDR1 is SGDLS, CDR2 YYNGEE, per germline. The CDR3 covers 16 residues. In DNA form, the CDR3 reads TGTGCCAGCAGCCCCGGTCGGACTAGCGGGATCAATGAGCAGTTCTTC. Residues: CASSPGRTSGINEQFF.

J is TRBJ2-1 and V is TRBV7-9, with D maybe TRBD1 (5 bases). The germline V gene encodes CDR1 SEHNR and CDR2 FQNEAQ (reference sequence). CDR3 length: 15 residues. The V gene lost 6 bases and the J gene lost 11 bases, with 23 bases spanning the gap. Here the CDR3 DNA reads TGTGCCAGCAGTTTTGTCCGTGGCCTGGACATGAAGCAGTTCTTC. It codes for CASSFVRGLDMKQFF. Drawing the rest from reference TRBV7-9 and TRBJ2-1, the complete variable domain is DTGVSQNPRHKITKRGQNVTFRCDPISEHNRLYWYRQTLGQGPEFLTYFQNEAQLEKSRLLSDRFSAERPKGSFSTLEIQRTEQGDSAMYLCASSFVRGLDMKQFFGPGTRLTVL.

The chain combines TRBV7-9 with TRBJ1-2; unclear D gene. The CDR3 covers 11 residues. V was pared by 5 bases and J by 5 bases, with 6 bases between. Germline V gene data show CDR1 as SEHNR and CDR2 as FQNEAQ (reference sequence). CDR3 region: CASSTRYGYTF. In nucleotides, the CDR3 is TGTGCCAGCAGCACACGATATGGCTACACCTTC.

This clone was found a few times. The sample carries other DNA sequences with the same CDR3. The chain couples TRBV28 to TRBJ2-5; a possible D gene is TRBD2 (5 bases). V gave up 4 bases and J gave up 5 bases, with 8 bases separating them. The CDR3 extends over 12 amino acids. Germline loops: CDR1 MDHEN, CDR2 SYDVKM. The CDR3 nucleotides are TGTGCCAGCAGTTCGAGGGTTGAGACCCAGTACTTC. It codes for CASSSRVETQYF.

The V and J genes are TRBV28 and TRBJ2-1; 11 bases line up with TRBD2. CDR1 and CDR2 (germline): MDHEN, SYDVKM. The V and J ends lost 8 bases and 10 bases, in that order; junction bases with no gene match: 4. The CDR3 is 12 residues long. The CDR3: CASPGTSGEQFF. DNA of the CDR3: TGTGCCAGCCCAGGGACTAGCGGCGAGCAGTTCTTC.

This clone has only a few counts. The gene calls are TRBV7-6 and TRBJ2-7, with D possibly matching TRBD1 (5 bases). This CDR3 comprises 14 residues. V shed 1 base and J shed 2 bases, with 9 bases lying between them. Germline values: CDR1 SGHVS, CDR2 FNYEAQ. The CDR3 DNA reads TGTGCCAGCAGCTTAGAGGGCAGGGCCTACGAGCAGTACTTC. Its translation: CASSLEGRAYEQYF.

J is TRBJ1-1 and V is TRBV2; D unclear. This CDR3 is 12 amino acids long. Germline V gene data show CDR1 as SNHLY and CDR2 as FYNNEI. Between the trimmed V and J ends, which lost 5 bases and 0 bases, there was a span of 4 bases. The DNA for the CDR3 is TGTGCCAGCAGTCCGTTGAACACTGAAGCTTTCTTT. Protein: CASSPLNTEAFF.

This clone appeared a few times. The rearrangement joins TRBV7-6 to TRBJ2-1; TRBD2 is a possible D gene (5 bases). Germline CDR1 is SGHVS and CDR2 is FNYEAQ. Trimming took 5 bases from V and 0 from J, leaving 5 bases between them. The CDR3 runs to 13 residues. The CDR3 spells CASSRGSYNEQFF. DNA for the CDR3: TGTGCCAGCAGCCGGGGCTCCTACAATGAGCAGTTCTTC.

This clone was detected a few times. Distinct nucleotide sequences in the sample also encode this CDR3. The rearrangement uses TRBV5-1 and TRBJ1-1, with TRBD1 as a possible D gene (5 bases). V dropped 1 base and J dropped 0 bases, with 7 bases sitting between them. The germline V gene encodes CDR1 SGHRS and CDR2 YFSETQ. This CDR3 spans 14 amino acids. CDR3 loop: CASSLQGMNTEAFF. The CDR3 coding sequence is TGCGCCAGCAGCTTGCAGGGCATGAACACTGAAGCTTTCTTT.

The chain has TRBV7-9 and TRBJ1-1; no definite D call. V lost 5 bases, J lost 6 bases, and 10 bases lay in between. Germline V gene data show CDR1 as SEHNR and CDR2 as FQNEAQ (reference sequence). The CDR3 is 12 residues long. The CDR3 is CASSPIHPEAFF. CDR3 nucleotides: TGTGCCAGCAGCCCCATCCATCCTGAAGCTTTCTTT. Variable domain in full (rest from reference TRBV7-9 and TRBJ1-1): DTGVSQNPRHKITKRGQNVTFRCDPISEHNRLYWYRQTLGQGPEFLTYFQNEAQLEKSRLLSDRFSAERPKGSFSTLEIQRTEQGDSAMYLCASSPIHPEAFFGQGTRLTVV.

CDR3 loop: CASSPAGGEDTQYF. The CDR3 region has the DNA TGCGCCAGCAGCCCGGCGGGGGGGGAAGATACGCAGTATTTT. This chain links TRBV4-3 with TRBJ2-3; 9 nucleotides agree with TRBD2. This CDR3 has 14 residues. Per germline, CDR1 LGHNA and CDR2 YSLEER. J was trimmed by 5 bases and V by 4 bases; bases with no gene match: 4.

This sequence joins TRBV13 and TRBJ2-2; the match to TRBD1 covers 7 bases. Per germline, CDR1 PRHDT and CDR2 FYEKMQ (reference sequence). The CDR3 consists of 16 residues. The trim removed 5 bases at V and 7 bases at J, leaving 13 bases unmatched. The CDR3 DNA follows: TGTGCCAGCAGCCCCCCCCCGGGACAGAGCAGCGGGGAGCTGTTTTTT. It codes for CASSPPPGQSSGELFF.

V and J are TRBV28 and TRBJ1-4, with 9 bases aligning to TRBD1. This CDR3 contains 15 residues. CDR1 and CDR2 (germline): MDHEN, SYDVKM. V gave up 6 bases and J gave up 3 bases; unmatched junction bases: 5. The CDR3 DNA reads TGTGCCAGCAGCGCCGGGACAGGGCCTAATGAAAAACTGTTTTTT. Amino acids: CASSAGTGPNEKLFF.

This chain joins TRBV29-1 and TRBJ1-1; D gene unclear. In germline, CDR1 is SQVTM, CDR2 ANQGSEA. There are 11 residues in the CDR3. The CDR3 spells CSITWNTEAFF. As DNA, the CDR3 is TGCAGTATTACATGGAACACTGAAGCTTTCTTT. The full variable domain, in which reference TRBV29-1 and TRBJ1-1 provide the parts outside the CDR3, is SAVISQKPSRDICQRGTSLTIQCQVDSQVTMMFWYRQQPGQSLTLIATANQGSEATYESGFVIDKFPISRPNLTFSTLTVSNMSPEDSSIYLCSITWNTEAFFGQGTRLTVV.

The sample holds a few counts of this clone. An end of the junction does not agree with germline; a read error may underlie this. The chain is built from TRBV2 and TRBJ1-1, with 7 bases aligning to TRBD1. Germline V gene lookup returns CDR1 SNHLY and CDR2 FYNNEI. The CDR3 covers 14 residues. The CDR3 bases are TGTGCCAGCACTGAAGAACAGGGGATCACTGAAGCTTTCTTT. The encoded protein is CASTEEQGITEAFF.

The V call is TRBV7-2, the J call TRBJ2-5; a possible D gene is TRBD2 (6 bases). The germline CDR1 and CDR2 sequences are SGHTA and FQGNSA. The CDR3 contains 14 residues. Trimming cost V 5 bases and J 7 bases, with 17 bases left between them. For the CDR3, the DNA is TGTGCCAGCAGCCCTCGACTAGTCGGGGGGACCCAGTACTTC. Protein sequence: CASSPRLVGGTQYF. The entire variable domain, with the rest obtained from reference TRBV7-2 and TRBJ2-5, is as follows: GAGVSQSPSNKVTEKGKDVELRCDPISGHTALYWYRQSLGQGLEFLIYFQGNSAPDKSGLPSDRFSAERTGGSVSTLTIQRTQQEDSAVYLCASSPRLVGGTQYFGPGTRLLVL.

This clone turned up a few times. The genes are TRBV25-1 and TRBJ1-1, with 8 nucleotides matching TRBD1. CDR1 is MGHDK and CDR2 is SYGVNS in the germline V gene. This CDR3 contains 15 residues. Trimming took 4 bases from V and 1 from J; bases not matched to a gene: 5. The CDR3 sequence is CASSVPGTGNTEAFF. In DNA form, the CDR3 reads TGTGCCAGCAGTGTCCCCGGGACAGGGAACACTGAAGCTTTCTTT.

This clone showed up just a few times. The CDR3 protein is CASSEHQETQYF. CDR3 in DNA: TGTGCCAGCAGTGAACATCAAGAGACCCAGTACTTC. The chain combines TRBV2 with TRBJ2-5; D remains unclear. The V end was cut by 2 bases, the J end by 2 bases, with 3 bases between. CDR3 size: 12 residues. Germline assignment: CDR1 SNHLY and CDR2 FYNNEI.

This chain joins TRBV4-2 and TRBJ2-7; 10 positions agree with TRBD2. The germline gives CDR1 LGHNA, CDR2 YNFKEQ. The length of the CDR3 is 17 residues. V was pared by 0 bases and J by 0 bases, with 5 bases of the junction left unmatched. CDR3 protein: CASSQEVAGGSSYEQYF. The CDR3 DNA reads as TGTGCCAGCAGCCAAGAAGTAGCGGGGGGTAGCTCCTACGAGCAGTACTTC.

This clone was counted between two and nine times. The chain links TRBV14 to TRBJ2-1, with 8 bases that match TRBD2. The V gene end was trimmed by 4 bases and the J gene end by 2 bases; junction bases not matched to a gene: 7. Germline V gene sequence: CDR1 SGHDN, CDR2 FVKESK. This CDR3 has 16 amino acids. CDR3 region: CASSPHLAGTYNEQFF. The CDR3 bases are TGTGCCAGCAGCCCCCACTTAGCGGGGACCTACAATGAGCAGTTCTTC.

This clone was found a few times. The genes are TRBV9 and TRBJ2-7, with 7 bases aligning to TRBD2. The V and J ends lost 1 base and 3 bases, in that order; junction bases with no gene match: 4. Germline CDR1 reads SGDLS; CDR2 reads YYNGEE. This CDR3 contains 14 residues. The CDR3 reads CASSVSGGSYEQYF. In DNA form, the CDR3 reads TGTGCCAGCAGCGTATCTGGCGGGAGCTACGAGCAGTACTTC.